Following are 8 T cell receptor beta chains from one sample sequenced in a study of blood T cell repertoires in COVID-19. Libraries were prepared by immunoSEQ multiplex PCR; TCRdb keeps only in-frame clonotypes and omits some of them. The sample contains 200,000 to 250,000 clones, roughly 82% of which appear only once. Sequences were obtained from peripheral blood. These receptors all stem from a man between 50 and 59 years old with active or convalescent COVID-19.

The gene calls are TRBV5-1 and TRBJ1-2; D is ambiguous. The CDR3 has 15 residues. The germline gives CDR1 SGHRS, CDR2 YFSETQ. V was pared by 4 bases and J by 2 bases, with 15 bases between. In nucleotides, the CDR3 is TGCGCCAGCAGCCCGTGGGCCAGTCCAAACTATGGCTACACCTTC. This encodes CASSPWASPNYGYTF.

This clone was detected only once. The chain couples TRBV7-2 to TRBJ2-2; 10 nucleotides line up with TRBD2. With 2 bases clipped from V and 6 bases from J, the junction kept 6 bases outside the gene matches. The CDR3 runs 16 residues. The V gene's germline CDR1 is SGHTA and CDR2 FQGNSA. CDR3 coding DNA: TGTGCCAGCAGCTTATTTCTAGCGGGAGCCCCCGGGGAGCTGTTTTTT. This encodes CASSLFLAGAPGELFF.

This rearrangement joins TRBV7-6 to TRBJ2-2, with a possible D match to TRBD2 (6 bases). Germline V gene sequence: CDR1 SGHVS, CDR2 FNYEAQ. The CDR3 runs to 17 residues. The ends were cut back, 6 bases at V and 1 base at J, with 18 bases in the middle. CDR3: CASSSLLRDLNTGELFF. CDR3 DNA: TGTGCCAGCAGTTCCCTCTTGAGGGACTTGAACACCGGGGAGCTGTTTTTT.

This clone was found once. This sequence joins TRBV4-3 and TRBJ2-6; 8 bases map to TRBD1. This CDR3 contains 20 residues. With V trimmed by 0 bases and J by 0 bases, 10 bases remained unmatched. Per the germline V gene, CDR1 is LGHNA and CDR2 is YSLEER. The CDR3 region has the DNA TGCGCCAGCAGCCAAGAAGGGCCCAGGGGGCTAACCTCTGGGGCCAACGTCCTGACTTTC. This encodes CASSQEGPRGLTSGANVLTF.

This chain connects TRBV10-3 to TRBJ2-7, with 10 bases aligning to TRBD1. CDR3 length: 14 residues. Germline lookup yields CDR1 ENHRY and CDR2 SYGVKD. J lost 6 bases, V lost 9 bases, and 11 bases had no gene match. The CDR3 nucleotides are TGTGCCATTGGCCGACAGGGGGCCCCCGGCGAGCAGTACTTC. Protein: CAIGRQGAPGEQYF.

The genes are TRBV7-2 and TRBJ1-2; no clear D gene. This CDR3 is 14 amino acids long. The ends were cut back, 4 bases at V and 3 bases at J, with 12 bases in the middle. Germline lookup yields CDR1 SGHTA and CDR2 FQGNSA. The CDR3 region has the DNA TGTGCCAGCAGCTCGTTGGGCGGGGACTATGGCTACACCTTC. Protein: CASSSLGGDYGYTF.

Written as DNA, the CDR3 is TGTGCCAGCAGCTTAGTCGGACGTTGGGCTAGCGGTTCCTACGAGCAGTACTTC. It yields the protein CASSLVGRWASGSYEQYF. V and J are TRBV7-2 and TRBJ2-7; 7 bases match TRBD2. From germline, CDR1 is SGHTA and CDR2 FQGNSA. The V segment lost 1 base and the J segment 1 base; nucleotides outside the gene matches: 13. The CDR3 is made up of 18 amino acids.

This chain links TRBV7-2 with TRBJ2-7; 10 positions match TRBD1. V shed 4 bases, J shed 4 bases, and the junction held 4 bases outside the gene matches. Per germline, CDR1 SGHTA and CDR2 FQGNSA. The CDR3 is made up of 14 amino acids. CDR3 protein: CASSWDRGGYEQYF. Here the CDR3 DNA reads TGTGCCAGCAGCTGGGACAGGGGAGGGTACGAGCAGTACTTC. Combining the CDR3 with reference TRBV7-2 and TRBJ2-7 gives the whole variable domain GAGVSQSPSNKVTEKGKDVELRCDPISGHTALYWYRQSLGQGLEFLIYFQGNSAPDKSGLPSDRFSAERTGGSVSTLTIQRTQQEDSAVYLCASSWDRGGYEQYFGPGTRLTVT.